The sequence of this T cell receptor (beta chain) was determined in a study of T cell repertoires in cytomegalovirus infection. Looking at the study overall: A matching HLA type, together with CMV infection, was signaled by public TCR beta signatures.

For this clonotype: Its antigen is undetermined.

TCRdb reanalysed the reads using MiXCR and keeps one entry per CDR3 protein. Seen here are about 330,000 distinct CDR3 sequences, roughly 9.5% observed once, and the top ten hold roughly 4.5%. Regarding the study as a whole: The study identified carriers of CMV plus the relevant HLA from cumulative public TCR beta family frequency.

CDR1 is LGHNA, CDR2 YNFKEQ, per germline. Trimming took off 1 base at V and 4 bases at J, with 11 bases between the two ends. The CDR3 sequence is 15 residues long. Sequencing was done on a sample of PBMCs. This TCR came from a human donor in good health (CMV status not recorded). Some clones in this sample may be carry-over from other donors' samples. The chain carries TRBV4-2 and TRBJ1-5; D is possibly TRBD1 (6 bases). The CDR3 here is CASSQGRGANQPQHF. CDR3 nucleotides: TGTGCCAGCAGCCAAGGACGGGGGGCTAATCAGCCCCAGCATTTT.